This TCR beta chain was retrieved from a study of blood T cells in healthy people across ages. Next came a second PCR, run for roughly 6 to 11 cycles, which used a sample-barcoded 5' primer along with a J-beta primer mix. Each TCR beta cDNA got a 12-nucleotide random molecular identifier. TCRdb redid the calling of the 5' RACE reads with MiXCR, one entry per CDR3 protein. The table lists around 990,000 distinct CDR3 sequences, 35% to 45% of them singletons, with 10% to 15% in the top ten. Donors each provided about 9.5 milliliters of peripheral blood. Germline loops: CDR1 DFQATT, CDR2 SNEGSKA (reference sequence). The CDR3 spans 14 residues. With 5 bases clipped from V and 11 bases from J, the junction kept 17 bases outside the gene matches.

This TCR derives from a man aged 18 to 29 in good health. Sequencing input: blood. V gene TRBV20-1 combines with J gene TRBJ2-5, with 7 bases that match TRBD2. CDR3 in amino acids: CSAERAGPYNEQYF. In DNA form, the CDR3 reads TGCAGTGCTGAGAGAGCGGGGCCCTACAATGAGCAGTACTTC.